This T cell receptor (beta chain) comes out of a study of T cells in Graves' hyperthyroidism and ophthalmopathy. The CDR3 consists of 14 residues. Germline V lookup: CDR1 MNHEY, CDR2 SVGEGT. Trimming pared 10 bases from V and 2 bases from J, leaving 18 bases between. At least ten counts were recorded for this clonotype. A much larger clone sits a single nucleotide away, making a read error possible. The source material, RNA transcripts, was used to amplify TCR beta CDR3 regions. First-round RT-PCR targeting the TCR CDR3 was performed with the HTBI primer set. Via MiXCR, TCRdb re-called the multiplex PCR reads, giving one row per CDR3 protein. The data show around 25,000 distinct CDR3 sequences, approximately 54% seen once.

The gene calls are TRBV6-2 or TRBV6-3 and TRBJ2-7; perhaps D is TRBD1 or TRBD2 (5 bases each). Specimen: blood. This sequence was found in a woman aged 40 to 50 with Graves' hyperthyroidism that later progressed to Graves' ophthalmopathy. Here the CDR3 DNA reads TGTGCCACCACCGTCCTTCGGGGCGCCTACGAGCAGTACTTC. Amino acid sequence: CATTVLRGAYEQYF.